This entry lists 32 T cell receptor beta chains sequenced from one sample in a study of OX40 agonist ivuxolimab in advanced cancers. Clones were read by immunoSEQ multiplex PCR, and TCRdb kept only the in-frame ones, dropping some. This sample has about 48,000 clones; roughly 87% occur once, and the top ten carry 5.5% to 7.5%. The material sequenced was CD4+ or CD8+ T cells sorted from blood, taken in a trial of the OX40 agonist ivuxolimab. All receptors derive from an adult with an advanced solid tumor such as melanoma, head and neck, liver or kidney cancer.

The chain recombines TRBV27 with TRBJ1-2, with 8 bases lining up with TRBD1. The CDR3 consists of 16 residues. Germline lookup yields CDR1 MNHEY and CDR2 SMNVEV (reference sequence). Trimming removed 6 bases from V and 1 base from J; junction bases left unmatched: 10. The CDR3 region is CASSLTPTGVNYGYTF. In DNA, the CDR3 is TGTGCCAGCAGCCTTACACCGACAGGGGTTAACTATGGCTACACCTTC.

V and J are TRBV5-1 and TRBJ2-1; 7 bases match TRBD2. Per the germline V gene, CDR1 is SGHRS and CDR2 is YFSETQ. Trimming removed 2 bases from V and 0 bases from J; junction bases left unmatched: 5. This CDR3 spans 16 amino acids. The CDR3 DNA follows: TGCGCCAGCAGCTTCGACCGGGACTACTCCTACAATGAGCAGTTCTTC. It translates to CASSFDRDYSYNEQFF.

This clone rates as medium-sized. The chain joins TRBV2 to TRBJ1-1; D gene unclear. The V gene lost 7 bases and the J gene lost 3 bases, with 3 bases spanning the gap. The CDR3 consists of 10 residues. CDR1 is SNHLY and CDR2 is FYNNEI in the germline V gene. This CDR3 reads CASKYTEAFF. The CDR3 DNA is TGTGCCAGCAAATACACTGAAGCTTTCTTT.

This clone has only one observation. V is TRBV27 and J is TRBJ2-1, with a weak D call TRBD2 (7 bases). The CDR3 extends over 14 amino acids. Between the trimmed V and J ends, which lost 6 bases and 7 bases, there was a span of 16 bases. Germline CDR1 MNHEY, CDR2 SMNVEV (reference sequence). The CDR3 region has the DNA TGTGCCAGCAGCAATGCGGGGGCGGGAAATGAGCAGTTCTTC. Translated: CASSNAGAGNEQFF.

This chain joins TRBV4-3 and TRBJ2-1, with TRBD2 matching 12 bases. Germline CDR1 and CDR2: LGHNA and YSLEER. Losses at the gene ends were 0 bases for V and 9 bases for J; bases not matched to a gene: 6. The CDR3 sequence is 16 residues long. As DNA, the CDR3 is TGCGCCAGCAGCCAAGATCCGACTAGCGGGAGTCTTGAGCAGTTCTTC. This sequence encodes CASSQDPTSGSLEQFF.

The V call is TRBV30, the J call TRBJ2-5; 9 nucleotides align to TRBD1. Germline loops: CDR1 GTSNPN, CDR2 SVGIG (reference sequence). The junction had 5 bases not matched to a gene; V was cut back by 0 bases and J by 6 bases. This CDR3 has 14 residues. For the CDR3, the DNA is TGTGCCTGGAGTGTTGGGACAGGGACGAAGACCCAGTACTTC. It codes for CAWSVGTGTKTQYF.

The chain has TRBV28 and TRBJ1-1; possible D gene TRBD1, 6 bases. CDR1 and CDR2 from the germline V gene are MDHEN and SYDVKM. The CDR3 contains 13 residues. Between the trimmed V and J ends, which lost 6 bases and 1 base, there was a span of 9 bases. The CDR3 reads CASSLTGNTEAFF. CDR3 DNA sequence: TGTGCCAGCAGCCTGACAGGGAACACTGAAGCTTTCTTT. Complete variable domain (other parts from reference TRBV28 and TRBJ1-1): DVKVTQSSRYLVKRTGEKVFLECVQDMDHENMFWYRQDPGLGLRLIYFSYDVKMKEKGDIPEGYSVSREKKERFSLILESASTNQTSMYLCASSLTGNTEAFFGQGTRLTVV.

CDR3 protein: CASSILSPRYGYTF. The CDR3 DNA is TGTGCCAGTAGTATCTTGTCACCACGCTATGGCTACACCTTC. The chain links TRBV19 to TRBJ1-2; no reliable D call. The CDR3 spans 14 residues. Germline lookup yields CDR1 LNHDA and CDR2 SQIVND (reference sequence). V was clipped by 3 bases and J by 4 bases, with 12 bases between them.

This chain connects TRBV9 to TRBJ1-2, with a possible D match to TRBD1 (5 bases). This CDR3 has 14 residues. The V end lost 4 bases, the J end lost 7 bases, and 17 bases lay between the germline ends. Germline CDR1 SGDLS, CDR2 YYNGEE. In DNA, the CDR3 is TGTGCCAGCAGCTTACCGGGAGGGGTTGCTGGCTACACCTTC. The encoded protein is CASSLPGGVAGYTF.

The chain combines TRBV5-4 with TRBJ2-7, with 14 bases matching TRBD2. Per germline, CDR1 SGHNT and CDR2 YYREEE (reference sequence). The length of the CDR3 is 15 residues. V dropped 4 bases and J dropped 7; count of bases not matched to a gene: 7. The CDR3 is CASSGGLAGVGEQYF. The CDR3 DNA reads TGTGCCAGCAGCGGGGGACTAGCGGGAGTAGGGGAGCAGTACTTC. Using reference TRBV5-4 and TRBJ2-7 for the parts outside the CDR3, the full variable domain is ETGVTQSPTHLIKTRGQQVTLRCSSQSGHNTVSWYQQALGQGPQFIFQYYREEENGRGNFPPRFSGLQFPNYSSELNVNALELDDSALYLCASSGGLAGVGEQYFGPGTRLTVT.

This chain links TRBV6-6 with TRBJ1-5; TRBD1 is a possible D gene (6 bases). This CDR3 spans 16 amino acids. The ends were cut back, 6 bases at V and 1 base at J, with 16 bases in the middle. Germline loops: CDR1 MNHNY, CDR2 SVGAGI (reference sequence). The chain's CDR3 is CASSPNPTGSNQPQHF. Here the CDR3 DNA reads TGTGCCAGCAGCCCCAACCCGACAGGAAGCAATCAGCCCCAGCATTTT.

V gene TRBV5-1 combines with J gene TRBJ1-3, with D maybe TRBD1 (6 bases). Germline loops: CDR1 SGHRS, CDR2 YFSETQ. Trimming took off 7 bases at V and 7 bases at J, with 15 bases between the two ends. This CDR3 comprises 13 residues. This CDR3 is CASGDTLQNTIYF. The CDR3 DNA reads TGCGCCAGCGGGGACACCCTGCAGAACACCATATATTTT.

This clone was detected only a few times. The rearrangement uses TRBV28 and TRBJ2-1; 7 bases map to TRBD2. The CDR3 is made up of 14 amino acids. The ends lost 5 bases at V and 2 bases at J; junction bases unmatched: 3. Germline CDR1 and CDR2: MDHEN and SYDVKM. The CDR3 loop is CASSERGPYNEQFF. CDR3 sequence (DNA): TGTGCCAGCAGTGAGCGGGGCCCCTACAATGAGCAGTTCTTC.

The gene calls are TRBV27 and TRBJ2-6; D possibly corresponds to TRBD2 (6 bases). The CDR3 loop spans 14 amino acids. From germline, CDR1 is MNHEY and CDR2 SMNVEV (reference sequence). V was shortened by 8 bases and J by 0 bases, with 8 bases between the two germline ends. CDR3 residues: CASGGNSGANVLTF. The DNA of the CDR3 is TGTGCCAGCGGAGGGAACTCTGGGGCCAACGTCCTGACTTTC.

This clone turned up a few times. V and J are TRBV28 and TRBJ2-7; either TRBD1 or TRBD2 may supply D (5 bases each). V shed 7 bases and J shed 6 bases, with 13 bases lying between them. This CDR3 spans 12 amino acids. Germline-derived CDR1 and CDR2 are MDHEN and SYDVKM. CDR3 nucleotides: TGTGCCAGCATCGACGGGACGGGCGAGCAGTACTTC. Translation gives CASIDGTGEQYF.

The chain joins TRBV19 to TRBJ2-1; D uncertain. There are 12 residues in the CDR3. V was clipped by 1 base and J by 10 bases, with 8 bases between them. Germline V CDR1 and CDR2: LNHDA, SQIVND (reference sequence). Written as DNA, the CDR3 is TGTGCCAGTAGTATAGCCCCTCGCGAGCAGTTCTTC. Residues: CASSIAPREQFF.

This sequence joins TRBV10-3 and TRBJ2-3; no reliable D call. Germline loops: CDR1 ENHRY, CDR2 SYGVKD. This CDR3 is 13 amino acids long. Trimming pared 4 bases from V and 0 bases from J, leaving 5 bases between. CDR3 coding DNA: TGTGCCATCAGTGCCCCTAGCACAGATACGCAGTATTTT. Protein sequence: CAISAPSTDTQYF.

This chain links TRBV4-3 with TRBJ2-7; D gene ambiguous. The CDR3 extends over 14 amino acids. The germline V gene has CDR1 LGHNA and CDR2 YSLEER. Trimming removed 4 bases at V and 0 bases at J, with 10 bases between. CDR3 nucleotide sequence: TGCGCCAGCAGCCCCCTCCGAGACTCCTACGAGCAGTACTTC. The encoded protein is CASSPLRDSYEQYF.

This rearrangement joins TRBV28 to TRBJ2-1; the D is unclear. Per germline, CDR1 MDHEN and CDR2 SYDVKM. CDR3 length: 15 residues. The V end was cut by 2 bases, the J end by 5 bases, with 13 bases between. The CDR3 bases are TGTGCCAGCAGTTTAGAATCTGGCCAAAACAATGAGCAGTTCTTC. The encoded protein is CASSLESGQNNEQFF.

The chain has TRBV4-1 and TRBJ1-1; 12 bases map to TRBD1. Per germline, CDR1 MGHRA and CDR2 YSYEKL. The CDR3 extends over 15 amino acids. The junction had 8 bases not matched to a gene; V was cut back by 5 bases and J by 7 bases. CDR3 in DNA: TGCGCCAGCAGCTCACCGGGACAGGGGGCCCTTGAAGCTTTCTTT. Translating it yields CASSSPGQGALEAFF.

The genes are TRBV6-1 and TRBJ2-7; 11 bases map to TRBD1. The CDR3 runs to 14 residues. Germline loops: CDR1 MNHNS, CDR2 SASEGT. Losses at the gene ends were 6 bases for V and 6 bases for J; bases not matched to a gene: 7. CDR3 region: CASSRTGGEGEQYV. CDR3 coding DNA: TGTGCCAGCAGCAGGACAGGGGGCGAAGGCGAGCAGTACGTC.

The rearrangement joins TRBV7-9 to TRBJ2-2; D remains ambiguous. Germline V gene sequence: CDR1 SEHNR, CDR2 FQNEAQ (reference sequence). This CDR3 is 10 amino acids long. V shed 8 bases and J shed 8 bases, with 6 bases lying between them. CDR3 nucleotide sequence: TGTGCCAGCCCGCCGGGGGAGCTGTTTTTT. Protein sequence: CASPPGELFF.

The V and J genes are TRBV19 and TRBJ2-3; TRBD2 agrees at 9 bases. Germline CDR1 and CDR2: LNHDA and SQIVND (reference sequence). V shed 8 bases, J shed 1 base, and the junction held 1 base outside the gene matches. This CDR3 has 13 amino acids. The chain's CDR3 is CASRLAGTDTQYF. The DNA of the CDR3 is TGTGCCAGTCGACTAGCGGGCACAGATACGCAGTATTTT.

This clone was seen once. The chain couples TRBV6-4 to TRBJ2-5, with D possibly being TRBD1 or TRBD2 (5 bases each). The CDR3 is made up of 14 amino acids. Trimming left V 3 bases short and J 8 bases short, with 16 bases between. CDR1 MRHNA and CDR2 SNTAGT come from the germline V gene. In DNA form, the CDR3 reads TGTGCCAGCAGTGAGGGGGTCGGGACGGGAACCCAGTACTTC. The encoded protein is CASSEGVGTGTQYF.

J is TRBJ2-2 and V is TRBV28; D is unclear. The CDR3 spans 18 residues. Trimming took 7 bases from V and 4 from J, leaving 25 bases between them. Germline V gives CDR1 MDHEN, CDR2 SYDVKM. The CDR3, as DNA: TGTGCCAGCAAGCCCCCCCTGGATAGGAGATTGGTCACCGGGGAGCTGTTTTTT. This codes for CASKPPLDRRLVTGELFF.

V usage is TRBV5-1 and J usage is TRBJ2-7, with 10 bases matching TRBD1. With V trimmed by 5 bases and J by 4 bases, 9 bases remained unmatched. Germline V gene lookup returns CDR1 SGHRS and CDR2 YFSETQ. This CDR3 contains 15 residues. CDR3 amino acids: CASRGSWDRGYEQYF. The CDR3 region has the DNA TGCGCCAGCAGGGGGTCCTGGGACAGGGGTTACGAGCAGTACTTC.

This chain connects TRBV21-1 to TRBJ1-3. TRBV21-1 is recorded as a pseudogene. This CDR3 comprises 16 residues. Here the CDR3 reads CASSRKTVRSGNTIYF. CDR3 sequence (DNA): TGTGCCAGCAGCAGGAAGACTGTCCGCTCTGGAAACACCATATATTTT.

This chain joins TRBV5-4 and TRBJ2-1; D is possibly TRBD1 (6 bases). Germline CDR1 SGHNT, CDR2 YYREEE (reference sequence). This CDR3 region has 17 residues. The V and J ends lost 4 bases and 2 bases respectively, with 19 bases between them. CDR3 region: CASSPIPTGGTYNEQFF. CDR3 bases: TGTGCCAGCAGCCCCATACCGACAGGAGGAACCTACAATGAGCAGTTCTTC.

The V and J genes are TRBV10-2 and TRBJ1-2, with a tentative D call TRBD1 (6 bases). The CDR3 sequence is 14 residues long. Per the germline V gene, CDR1 is WSHSY and CDR2 is SAAADI. Trimming took off 6 bases at V and 0 bases at J, with 11 bases between the two ends. As DNA, the CDR3 is TGCGCCAGCAGGCGACAGGAACCTAACTATGGCTACACCTTC. Residues: CASRRQEPNYGYTF.

This CDR3 is CASSIDLLENEKLFF. In DNA, the CDR3 is TGTGCCAGTAGTATAGATCTATTGGAAAATGAAAAACTGTTTTTT. This chain uses TRBV19 with TRBJ1-4; D uncertain. The V end lost 0 bases, the J end lost 5 bases, and 10 bases lay between the germline ends. CDR3 size: 15 residues. Germline CDR1 and CDR2: LNHDA and SQIVND (reference sequence). The full variable domain, its missing parts supplied by reference TRBV19 and TRBJ1-4, is DGGITQSPKYLFRKEGQNVTLSCEQNLNHDAMYWYRQDPGQGLRLIYYSQIVNDFQKGDIAEGYSVSREKKESFPLTVTSAQKNPTAFYLCASSIDLLENEKLFFGSGTQLSVL.

This clone has only one observation. V is TRBV28 and J is TRBJ1-2; D might be TRBD1 (5 bases). This CDR3 is built from 14 residues. Trimming pared 4 bases from V and 3 bases from J, leaving 12 bases between. The germline V gene encodes CDR1 MDHEN and CDR2 SYDVKM. CDR3 nucleotides: TGTGCCAGCAGTTCCTCCGGGACCTACTATGGCTACACCTTC. Translated: CASSSSGTYYGYTF.

The genes are TRBV30 and TRBJ2-7, with TRBD2 matching over 7 bases. The germline CDR1 and CDR2 sequences are GTSNPN and SVGIG (reference sequence). The CDR3 spans 13 residues. J lost 4 bases, V lost 5 bases, and 8 bases had no gene match. The CDR3 here is CAWGYGLGYEQYF. The CDR3 bases are TGTGCCTGGGGCTATGGACTAGGGTACGAGCAGTACTTC.